Presented here are 8 T cell receptor beta chains from one specimen sequenced in a study of cytomegalovirus exposure and HLA in healthy donors. The PCR used 60 Vbeta and 13 Jbeta primers. Method: immunoSEQ multiplex PCR; TCRdb's copy keeps in-frame clones and lacks some. Among 30,000 to 45,000 clones listed, about nine tenths were seen once. The sequenced sample was PBMCs. These receptors came from a woman in her thirties or forties in good health and CMV-seropositive.

This chain uses TRBV20-1 with TRBJ1-1, with D perhaps TRBD1 (5 bases). V was clipped by 2 bases and J by 11 bases, with 12 bases between them. Germline V gene sequence: CDR1 DFQATT, CDR2 SNEGSKA (reference sequence). CDR3 length: 11 residues. CDR3: CSARLQGDAFF. CDR3 nucleotides: TGCAGTGCTAGACTCCAGGGCGATGCTTTCTTT.

The chain recombines TRBV6-4 with TRBJ2-1; 7 bases match TRBD2. CDR1 and CDR2 from the germline V gene are MRHNA and SNTAGT. The CDR3 length is 17 residues. V was pared by 9 bases and J by 0 bases, with 14 bases of the junction left unmatched. This chain's CDR3 is CARLRGSPPSSYNEQFF. The CDR3 region has the DNA TGTGCCAGACTGCGGGGGTCCCCCCCCAGCTCCTACAATGAGCAGTTCTTC.

The gene calls are TRBV6-5 and TRBJ2-7; tentatively, D is TRBD2 (5 bases). Germline V CDR1 and CDR2: MNHEY, SVGAGI. Trimming left V 3 bases short and J 0 bases short, with 9 bases between. The CDR3 spans 14 residues. The CDR3 here is CASSYFGLSYEQYF. For the CDR3, the DNA is TGTGCCAGCAGTTATTTCGGACTCTCCTACGAGCAGTACTTC.

The gene calls are TRBV29-1 and TRBJ1-1; D may be TRBD1 (6 bases). The V gene's germline CDR1 is SQVTM and CDR2 ANQGSEA. The CDR3 runs to 13 residues. Trimming cost V 5 bases and J 5 bases, with 15 bases left between them. The CDR3 coding sequence is TGCAGCGTTCCGGGGGGGGCGGGTACTGAAGCTTTCTTT. Translating gives CSVPGGAGTEAFF.

V gene TRBV10-1 combines with J gene TRBJ1-5; TRBD1 matches 7 bases. This CDR3 region has 14 residues. With 10 bases clipped from V and 9 bases from J, the junction kept 15 bases outside the gene matches. CDR1 WNHNN and CDR2 SYGVQD come from the germline V gene (reference sequence). For the CDR3, the DNA is TGCGCCACGTGGACAGGTAGTTATCTGGGGCCCCAGCATTTT. Its translation: CATWTGSYLGPQHF.

This clone was seen only once. The chain couples TRBV6-1 to TRBJ1-5, with D possibly TRBD1 on 5 matching bases. CDR1 and CDR2 from the germline V gene are MNHNS and SASEGT. V shed 5 bases and J shed 0 bases, with 11 bases lying between them. The CDR3 consists of 15 residues. The CDR3 DNA is TGTGCCAGCAGTAGTCAGGGATATAGCAATCAGCCCCAGCATTTT. Its translation: CASSSQGYSNQPQHF.

This chain uses TRBV7-9 with TRBJ2-5; 7 positions agree with TRBD1. The germline V gene encodes CDR1 SEHNR and CDR2 FQNEAQ (reference sequence). V lost 1 base and J lost 5; bases outside the gene matches: 13. The CDR3 has 17 residues. The CDR3 here is CASSLGQGRARGETQYF. The CDR3 region has the DNA TGTGCCAGCAGCTTAGGACAGGGTCGGGCACGTGGGGAGACCCAGTACTTC.

The chain has TRBV6-5 and TRBJ2-3; 8 bases are a match to TRBD1. Germline V gene data show CDR1 as MNHEY and CDR2 as SVGAGI. CDR3 size: 15 residues. V trimming: 2 bases; J trimming: 2 bases; junction bases outside the gene matches: 3. Written as DNA, the CDR3 is TGTGCCAGCAGTTACCAGGGGGCTGTCACAGATACGCAGTATTTT. Its translation: CASSYQGAVTDTQYF.